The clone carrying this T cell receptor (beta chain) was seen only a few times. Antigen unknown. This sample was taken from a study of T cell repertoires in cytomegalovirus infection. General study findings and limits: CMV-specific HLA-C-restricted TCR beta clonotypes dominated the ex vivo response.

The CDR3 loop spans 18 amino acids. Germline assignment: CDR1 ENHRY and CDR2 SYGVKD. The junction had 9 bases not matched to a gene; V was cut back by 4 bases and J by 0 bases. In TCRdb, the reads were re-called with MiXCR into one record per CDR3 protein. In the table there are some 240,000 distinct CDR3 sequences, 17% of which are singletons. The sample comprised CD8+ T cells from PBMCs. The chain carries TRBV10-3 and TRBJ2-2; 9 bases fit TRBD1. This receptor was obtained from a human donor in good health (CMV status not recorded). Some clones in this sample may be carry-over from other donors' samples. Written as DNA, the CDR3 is TGTGCCATCAGTGTTTCACAGGGGGCCCGACCGAACACCGGGGAGCTGTTTTTT. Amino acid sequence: CAISVSQGARPNTGELFF.